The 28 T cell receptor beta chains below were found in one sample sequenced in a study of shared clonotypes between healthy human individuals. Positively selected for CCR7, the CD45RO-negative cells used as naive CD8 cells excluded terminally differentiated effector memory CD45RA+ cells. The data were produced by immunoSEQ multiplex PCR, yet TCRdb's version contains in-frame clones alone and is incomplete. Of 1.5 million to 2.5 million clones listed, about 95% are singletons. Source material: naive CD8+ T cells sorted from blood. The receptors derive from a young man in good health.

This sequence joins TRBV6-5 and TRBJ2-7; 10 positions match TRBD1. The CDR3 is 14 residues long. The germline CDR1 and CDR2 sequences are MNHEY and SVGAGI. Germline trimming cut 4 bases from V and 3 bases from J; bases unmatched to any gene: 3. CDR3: CASSSGTGVYEQYF. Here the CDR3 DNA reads TGTGCCAGCAGTTCCGGGACAGGGGTCTACGAGCAGTACTTC.

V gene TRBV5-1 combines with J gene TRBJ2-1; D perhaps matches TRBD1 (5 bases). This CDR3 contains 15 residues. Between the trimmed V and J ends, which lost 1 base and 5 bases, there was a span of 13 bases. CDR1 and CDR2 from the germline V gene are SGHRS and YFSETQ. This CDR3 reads CASSLNQGVHNEQFF. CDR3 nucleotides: TGCGCCAGCAGCTTGAATCAGGGTGTGCACAATGAGCAGTTCTTC.

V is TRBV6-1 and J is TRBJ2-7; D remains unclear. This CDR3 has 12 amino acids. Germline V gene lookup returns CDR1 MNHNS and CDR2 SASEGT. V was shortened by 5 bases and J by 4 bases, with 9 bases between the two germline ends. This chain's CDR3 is CASSKVGYEQYF. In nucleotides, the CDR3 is TGTGCCAGCAGTAAGGTGGGATACGAGCAGTACTTC.

CDR3 coding DNA: TGTGCCAGCAGCCTGCTGGGGCCACGCACAGATACGCAGTATTTT. It is translated as CASSLLGPRTDTQYF. The V gene is TRBV6-5, the J gene TRBJ2-3; D may be TRBD1 (5 bases). The CDR3 has 15 amino acids. Germline V gives CDR1 MNHEY, CDR2 SVGAGI. The V end lost 6 bases, the J end lost 1 base, and 14 bases lay between the germline ends.

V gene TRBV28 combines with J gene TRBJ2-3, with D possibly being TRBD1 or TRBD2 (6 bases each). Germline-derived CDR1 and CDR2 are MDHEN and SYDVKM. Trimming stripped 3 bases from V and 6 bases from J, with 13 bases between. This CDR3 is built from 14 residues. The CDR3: CASSFGGPGDTQYF. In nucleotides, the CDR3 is TGTGCCAGCAGTTTCGGGGGCCCCGGCGATACGCAGTATTTT.

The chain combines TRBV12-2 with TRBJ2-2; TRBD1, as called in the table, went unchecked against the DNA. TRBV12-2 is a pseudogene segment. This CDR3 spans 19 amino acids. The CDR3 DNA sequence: TGTGCAAGTCGCTCCCCGCGGCTGACGGGACAGGGCCGCATCGGGGAGCTGTTTTTT. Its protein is CASRSPRLTGQGRIGELFF.

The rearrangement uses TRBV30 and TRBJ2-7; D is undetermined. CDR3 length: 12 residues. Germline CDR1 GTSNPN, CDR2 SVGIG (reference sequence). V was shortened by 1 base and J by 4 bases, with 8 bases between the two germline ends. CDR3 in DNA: TGTGCCTGGAGTGAGGGTCTGTACGAGCAGTACTTC. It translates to CAWSEGLYEQYF.

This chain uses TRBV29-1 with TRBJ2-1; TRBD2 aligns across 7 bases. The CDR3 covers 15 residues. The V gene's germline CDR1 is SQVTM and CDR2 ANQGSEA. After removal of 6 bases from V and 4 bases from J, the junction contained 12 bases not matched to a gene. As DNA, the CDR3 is TGCAGCGTCGTGTTCAGCGGGAACGCTTACAATGAGCAGTTCTTC. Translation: CSVVFSGNAYNEQFF.

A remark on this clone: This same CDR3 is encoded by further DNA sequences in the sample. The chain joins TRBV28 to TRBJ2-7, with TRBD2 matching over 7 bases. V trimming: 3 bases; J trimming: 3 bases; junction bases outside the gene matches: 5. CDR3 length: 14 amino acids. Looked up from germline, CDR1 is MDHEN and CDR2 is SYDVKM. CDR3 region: CASSLRGGVYEQYF. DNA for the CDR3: TGTGCCAGCAGTTTGAGGGGAGGGGTCTACGAGCAGTACTTC. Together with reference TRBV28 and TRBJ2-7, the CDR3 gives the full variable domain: DVKVTQSSRYLVKRTGEKVFLECVQDMDHENMFWYRQDPGLGLRLIYFSYDVKMKEKGDIPEGYSVSREKKERFSLILESASTNQTSMYLCASSLRGGVYEQYFGPGTRLTVT.

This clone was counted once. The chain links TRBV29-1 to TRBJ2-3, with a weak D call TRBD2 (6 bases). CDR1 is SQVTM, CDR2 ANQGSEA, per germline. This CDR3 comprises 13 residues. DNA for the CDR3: TGCAGTGCTGGCGGGGACGCCACTGATACGCAGTATTTT. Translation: CSAGGDATDTQYF.

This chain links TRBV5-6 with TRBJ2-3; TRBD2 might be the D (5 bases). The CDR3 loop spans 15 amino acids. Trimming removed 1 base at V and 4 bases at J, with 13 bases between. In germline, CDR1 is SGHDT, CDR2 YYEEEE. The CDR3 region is CASSLWASSADTQYF. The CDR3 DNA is TGTGCCAGCAGCTTGTGGGCTAGCTCAGCAGATACGCAGTATTTT.

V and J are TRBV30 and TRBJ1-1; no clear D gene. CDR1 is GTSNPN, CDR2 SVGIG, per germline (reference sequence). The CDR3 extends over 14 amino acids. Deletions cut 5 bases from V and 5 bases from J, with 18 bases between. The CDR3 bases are TGTGCCTGGGAGTCGGAGGTATTAGGGACTGAAGCTTTCTTT. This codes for CAWESEVLGTEAFF. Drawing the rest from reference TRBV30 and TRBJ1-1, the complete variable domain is SQTIHQWPATLVQPVGSPLSLECTVEGTSNPNLYWYRQAAGRGLQLLFYSVGIGQISSEVPQNLSASRPQDRQFILSSKKLLLSDSGFYLCAWESEVLGTEAFFGQGTRLTVV.

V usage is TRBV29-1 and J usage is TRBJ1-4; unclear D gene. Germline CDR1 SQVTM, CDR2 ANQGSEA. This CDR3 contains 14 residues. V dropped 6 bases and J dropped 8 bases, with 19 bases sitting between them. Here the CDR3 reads CSVYKDGDSEKLFF. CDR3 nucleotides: TGCAGCGTGTATAAGGACGGAGACTCGGAAAAACTGTTTTTT.

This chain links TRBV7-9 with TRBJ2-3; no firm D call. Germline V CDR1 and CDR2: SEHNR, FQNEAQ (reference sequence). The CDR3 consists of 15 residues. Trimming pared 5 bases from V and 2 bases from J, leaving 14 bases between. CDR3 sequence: CASSPPTFYTDTQYF. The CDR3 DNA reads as TGTGCCAGCAGCCCTCCAACCTTCTACACAGATACGCAGTATTTT.

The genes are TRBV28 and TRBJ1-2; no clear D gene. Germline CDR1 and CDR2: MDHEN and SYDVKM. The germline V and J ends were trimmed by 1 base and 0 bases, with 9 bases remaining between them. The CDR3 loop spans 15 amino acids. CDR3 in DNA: TGTGCCAGCAGTTTATCCCCTGGGGCTAACTATGGCTACACCTTC. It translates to CASSLSPGANYGYTF.

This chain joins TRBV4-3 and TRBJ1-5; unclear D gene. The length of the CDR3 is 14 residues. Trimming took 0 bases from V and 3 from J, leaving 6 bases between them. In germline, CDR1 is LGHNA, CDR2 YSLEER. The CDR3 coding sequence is TGCGCCAGCAGCCAAGACGGGGTCAATCAGCCCCAGCATTTT. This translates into CASSQDGVNQPQHF.

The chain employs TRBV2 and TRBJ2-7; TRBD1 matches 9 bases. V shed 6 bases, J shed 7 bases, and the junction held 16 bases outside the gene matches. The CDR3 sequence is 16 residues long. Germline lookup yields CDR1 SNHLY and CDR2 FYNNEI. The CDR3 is CASRSITGGDATEQYF. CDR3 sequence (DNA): TGTGCCAGCAGGTCAATTACAGGGGGCGACGCTACGGAGCAGTACTTC.

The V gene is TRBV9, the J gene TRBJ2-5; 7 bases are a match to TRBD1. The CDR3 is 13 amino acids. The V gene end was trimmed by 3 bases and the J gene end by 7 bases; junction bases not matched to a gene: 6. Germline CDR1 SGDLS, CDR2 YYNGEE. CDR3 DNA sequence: TGTGCCAGCAGCGATCGGGACAGTAGGACCCAGTACTTC. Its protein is CASSDRDSRTQYF.

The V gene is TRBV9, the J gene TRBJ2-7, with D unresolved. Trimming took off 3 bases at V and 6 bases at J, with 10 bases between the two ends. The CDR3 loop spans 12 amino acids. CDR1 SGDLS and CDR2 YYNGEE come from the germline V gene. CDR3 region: CASSANTGEQYF. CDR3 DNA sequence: TGTGCCAGCAGCGCCAATACTGGCGAGCAGTACTTC.

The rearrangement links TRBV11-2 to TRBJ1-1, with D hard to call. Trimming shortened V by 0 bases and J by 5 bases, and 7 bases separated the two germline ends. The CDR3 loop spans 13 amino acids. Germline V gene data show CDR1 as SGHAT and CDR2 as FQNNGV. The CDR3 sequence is CASSLEGRTEAFF. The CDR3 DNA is TGTGCCAGCAGCTTAGAGGGGAGGACTGAAGCTTTCTTT.

CDR3 nucleotides: TGTGCCAGCAGTTTCCGGGACGGCTTATATCAGCCCCAGCATTTT. Encoded protein: CASSFRDGLYQPQHF. The chain carries TRBV28 and TRBJ1-5, with a tentative D call TRBD1 (5 bases). Trimming pared 3 bases from V and 5 bases from J, leaving 14 bases between. This CDR3 is 15 amino acids long. Germline assignment: CDR1 MDHEN and CDR2 SYDVKM. Full variable domain (missing parts from reference TRBV28 and TRBJ1-5): DVKVTQSSRYLVKRTGEKVFLECVQDMDHENMFWYRQDPGLGLRLIYFSYDVKMKEKGDIPEGYSVSREKKERFSLILESASTNQTSMYLCASSFRDGLYQPQHFGDGTRLSIL.

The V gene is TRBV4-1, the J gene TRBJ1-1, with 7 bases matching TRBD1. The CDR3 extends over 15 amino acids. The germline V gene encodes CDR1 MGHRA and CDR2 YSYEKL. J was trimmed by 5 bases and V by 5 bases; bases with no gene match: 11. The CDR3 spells CASSLDRKPGTEAFF. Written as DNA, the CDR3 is TGCGCCAGCAGCTTGGACAGGAAACCGGGGACTGAAGCTTTCTTT.

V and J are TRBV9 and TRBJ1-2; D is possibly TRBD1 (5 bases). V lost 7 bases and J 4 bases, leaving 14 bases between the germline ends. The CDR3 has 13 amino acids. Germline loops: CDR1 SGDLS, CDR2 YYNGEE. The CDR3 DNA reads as TGTGCCAGCCGAGGGGCTGGAATCTATGGCTACACCTTC. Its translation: CASRGAGIYGYTF.

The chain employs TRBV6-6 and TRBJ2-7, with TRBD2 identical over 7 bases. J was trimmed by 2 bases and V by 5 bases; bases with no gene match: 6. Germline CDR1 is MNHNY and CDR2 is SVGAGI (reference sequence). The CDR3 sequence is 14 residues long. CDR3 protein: CASSPTGGPYEQYF. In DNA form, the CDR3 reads TGTGCCAGCAGTCCAACGGGGGGTCCCTACGAGCAGTACTTC.

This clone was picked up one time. The CDR3 bases are TGTGCCAGCAGTTTAAGGGAAAATAGGCTCTACGAGCAGTACTTC. It encodes CASSLRENRLYEQYF. The chain recombines TRBV27 with TRBJ2-7, with unresolved D. V was trimmed by 2 bases and J by 3 bases, leaving 14 bases between them. CDR3 length equals 15 residues. Germline CDR1 and CDR2: MNHEY and SMNVEV (reference sequence).

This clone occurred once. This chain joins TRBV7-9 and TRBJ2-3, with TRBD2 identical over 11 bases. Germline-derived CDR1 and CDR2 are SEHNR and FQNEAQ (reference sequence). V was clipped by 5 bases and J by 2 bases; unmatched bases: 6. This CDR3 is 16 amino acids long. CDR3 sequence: CASSERLAGTTDTQYF. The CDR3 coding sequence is TGTGCCAGCAGCGAGCGACTAGCGGGGACCACAGATACGCAGTATTTT. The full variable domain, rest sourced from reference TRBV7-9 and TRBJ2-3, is DTGVSQNPRHKITKRGQNVTFRCDPISEHNRLYWYRQTLGQGPEFLTYFQNEAQLEKSRLLSDRFSAERPKGSFSTLEIQRTEQGDSAMYLCASSERLAGTTDTQYFGPGTRLTVL.

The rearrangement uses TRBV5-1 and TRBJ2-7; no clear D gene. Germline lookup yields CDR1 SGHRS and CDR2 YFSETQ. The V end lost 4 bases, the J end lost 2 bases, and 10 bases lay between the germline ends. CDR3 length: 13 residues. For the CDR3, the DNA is TGCGCCAGCAGCGGCGGACGTCCCTACGAGCAGTACTTC. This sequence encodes CASSGGRPYEQYF.

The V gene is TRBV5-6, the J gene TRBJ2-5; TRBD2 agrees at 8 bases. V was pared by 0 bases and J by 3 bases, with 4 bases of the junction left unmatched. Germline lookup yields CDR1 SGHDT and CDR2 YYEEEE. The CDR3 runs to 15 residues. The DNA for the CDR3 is TGTGCCAGCAGCTTGGAAATTAGCGGGGAAGAGACCCAGTACTTC. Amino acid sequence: CASSLEISGEETQYF.